The source of this T cell receptor (beta chain) is a study of cytomegalovirus exposure and HLA in healthy donors. For the study at large: Samples from HLA-typed donors yielded approximately 80 million unique TCRs in an early data release. Study-level findings and limits: As was reported, the classifier diagnosed cytomegalovirus status with high specificity and sensitivity.

In the PCR, 60 Vbeta and 13 Jbeta primers were used. As handled by the study authors: Unique TCR beta chains totaled some 88 million in a later count, with around 11 million of them shared. Here immunoSEQ multiplex PCR was the method, and the copy in TCRdb shows in-frame clones only, minus some. That table supplies the V and J calls and clone size; D and trimming were determined from the DNA. The sample yields 140,000 or so clones, 72% seen once. V shed 3 bases, J shed 5 bases, and the junction held 3 bases outside the gene matches. Germline CDR1 is LNHDA and CDR2 is SQIVND (reference sequence). The CDR3 runs to 14 residues. On this clone itself: The antigen remains unidentified.

This clonotype originated in a man between 35 and 55 years old in good health and CMV-seronegative. This chain connects TRBV19 to TRBJ2-2, with TRBD1 matching 7 bases. The sample taken for sequencing was PBMCs. CDR3 residues: CASSIAGGTGELFF. In nucleotides, the CDR3 is TGTGCCAGTAGTATCGCAGGGGGAACCGGGGAGCTGTTTTTT.